The present entry profiles one TCR beta chain with its context. Its antigen is unknown. Nothing much larger sits one base from this clone, and base qualities are not available. The data originate from a study of cytomegalovirus exposure and HLA in healthy donors (dated by TCRdb to the late 2010s). Regarding the complete study: An earlier analysis of fewer than 750 of the donors reported approximately 260 Gb of sequence data and 117 million unique TCR beta sequences obtained from about 179 million T cells. HLA typing included class I and class II loci at four-digit resolution. Donor age, sex, ethnicity and CMV serostatus were collected together with the repertoire data. All discovery cohort repertoires had been generated using a single sequencing platform. To predict cytomegalovirus infection status, the study combined high-throughput TCR immunosequencing, statistical association of individual TCRs with disease status, and machine learning. In addition to the first cohort of 650 to 800 subjects, a separate validation cohort of approximately 110 different subjects was used. The T cell repertoires of 666 subjects were profiled by immunosequencing and related to cytomegalovirus serostatus. Across approximately 400 genotyped donors of the cohort, an average of about 240,000 unique TCR beta nucleotide sequences per donor were sequenced, and approximately 17% of those sequences were non-productive. An early release covering roughly 600 HLA-typed donors comprised about 300 gigabases of sequencing data and tens of millions of unique TCR sequences. In a later genetic analysis, genome-wide SNP genotypes for about 60% of the 666 donors were used, and that subset was treated as a discovery cohort. Four to six DR-DQ haplotypes were handled as single units for association and clustering, since linkage in the cohort was strong. Typing coverage differed by locus: A, B, C, DRB1 and DQB1 were typed in about 620-640 donors, DQA1 in 500 to 550, DPA1 in roughly 590, and DPB1 in just under 490. The later analysis used no new phenotypic data to find candidate immune exposures, relying instead on TCR beta sequences and their occurrence across donors. Among the approximately 430 genotyped donors, roughly 80% belonged to the genetic ancestry cluster associated with self-reported Caucasian donors. An earlier analysis of nearly 600 of the donors applied high-throughput TCR beta sequencing to assess whether each TCR beta V gene segment acted as functional or pseudogenic. A later analysis re-examined previously published TCR beta repertoires from over 500 donors and added high-resolution HLA genotyping to investigate patterns of TCR occurrence. The aim of the study was to test whether cataloging public T cell receptors could identify signatures of past pathogen exposure.

Preparation of the library involved the immunoSEQ multiplex PCR assay. A mixture of 60 forward primers for TCR Vbeta segments and 13 reverse primers for TCR Jbeta segments was used in the multiplex PCR. Amplification of the CDR3 region of rearranged TCR beta genes was performed with a multiplex PCR assay on genomic DNA. On the Illumina HiSeq System, the amplified TCR beta libraries were sequenced as 87-base-pair reads. On the study's bioinformatics: In a later analysis, tens of millions of unique TCR beta chains were counted across the approximately 620 repertoires, and approximately 11 million of these chains were shared by at least two donors. Raw reads were error-corrected and collapsed into unique sequences with a nearest-neighbor algorithm that merged closely related sequences to remove PCR and sequencing errors. To assign V, D and J gene segments, CDR3 sequences were aligned to IMGT reference sequences. Each retained sequence needed at least a six-nucleotide match to both a V gene segment and a J gene segment. Rearrangements were called productive when the CDR3 lacked stop codons and stayed in frame with V and J; all others were non-productive. CDR3 was defined by IMGT convention, running from the second conserved V-encoded cysteine to the conserved J-encoded phenylalanine. In an earlier analysis of 587 of the donors, sequences lacking an unambiguous match to a single V gene segment were excluded. An earlier analysis of 450 to 650 of the donors called V segments functional above 56.7% productive rearrangements and segregating when the between-donor standard deviation exceeded 5%. A statistical classification framework was developed to diagnose cytomegalovirus status using the catalog of TCR beta chain sequences. A later analysis assigned V and J genes by comparing TCR nucleotide sequences with IMGT/GENE-DB human TR gene sequences. The TCRdist pipeline was used in a later analysis to assign CDR3 sequences and most-parsimonious VDJ recombination scenarios. In a later analysis, every TCR beta chain was defined by the combination of its CDR3 amino acid sequence and its V-gene family, and reads without a unique V-gene family were dropped. In a later analysis, around 650 highly shared, low-generation-probability nucleotide sequences were removed to address suspected cross-contamination and a sequencing artifact. A later analysis calculated a clonal expansion index for each public chain from normalized within-repertoire ranks of inferred template counts. In a later analysis, generation probabilities were computed using a VDJ recombination model fitted to out-of-frame rearrangements, and the results were checked against IGoR. In a later analysis, hypergeometric tests were used to score TCR-TCR, TCR-HLA and TCR-CMV co-occurrence, with a repertoire-size bias correction applied to TCR pairs. A later analysis estimated false discovery rates by permuting HLA or CMV assignments 20 times. In a later analysis, co-occurring TCRs were grouped using DBSCAN, and TCRdist sequence similarity was added for clustering within HLA-allele-positive subsets. Repertoires with fewer than 30,000 or more than 120,000 public chains were left out of co-occurrence clustering, as were four to six repertoires with anomalous nucleotide sharing. Imported from immuneACCESS, the table was reduced by TCRdb to in-frame sequences with V and J called. These copies leave out some clones; in studies compared against another copy, an unresolved V gene accounts for under half, and the cause of the remainder is not known. The V and J calls and clone size are taken from that table; D and trimming were inferred from the DNA. For this sample the table gives approximately 130,000 clones, of which 70% to 85% were detected only once. About 2.6% of the sample belongs to the ten largest clones.

Results the study describes overall, beyond this receptor: A group of highly shared sequence variants was considered likely to be a technical artifact of the sequencing pipeline. Assigning TCR associations to individual alleles was difficult when HLA alleles, especially DR and DQ, strongly co-occurred. Only TCR beta chains were sequenced in this cohort, and the absence of alpha or paired-chain data limited detectable features. A later analysis associated about 17,000 TCR beta sequences with specific HLA alleles at a false discovery rate of 0.05. The authors suggested that the approach could potentially be extended to other disease states and immunological phenotypes. A few of the identified cytomegalovirus-associated TCR beta chains were confirmed in vitro to be specific for cytomegalovirus antigens. Most CMV-associated TCR beta chains appeared to be HLA-restricted in a later analysis, and the HLA associations seemed to be driven largely by CMV exposure. The study gave a list of over 150 TCR beta chains associated with cytomegalovirus. Presence/absence analyses assumed roughly uniform sequencing depth across donors, an assumption that may not hold. Several of the top co-occurrence clusters appeared to be linked to parvovirus B19, influenza, CMV and Epstein-Barr virus, according to a later analysis. Linkage disequilibrium might explain the correlated functional status among segregating V segments, but an unknown experimental factor could not be excluded. In a later analysis, HLA-associated TCR beta chains were found to be more clonally expanded and to have lower generation probabilities than equally common non-associated chains. CMV serostatus was the only immune exposure information available for the cohort. In both the original and validation cohorts, the classifier was reported to diagnose cytomegalovirus status with high specificity and sensitivity. Some 16 rarely observed V segments, including chromosome 9 orphons, were excluded from the earlier analysis of almost 600 of the donors because counts were too low. Because the 87-base-pair reads could not distinguish some IMGT-functional V segments, including TRBV6-2 and TRBV6-3, those segments were excluded. A further reported finding was that TCR beta sequences accurately predicted the HLA-A and HLA-B alleles for most subjects in the first cohort. HLA typing was unavailable for some donors at each locus, so association tests used only the typed subset. A later analysis found that TCR association rates varied across HLA loci, with DRB1 alleles showing the most associated TCRs and HLA-C alleles the fewest. Across donors, most TCR sequences were observed very rarely, whereas some public TCRs were present in many individuals. In an earlier analysis of 587 of the donors, most TCR beta V segments appeared in productive rearrangements about 87% or about 30% of the time, broadly matching IMGT annotations. A later genetic analysis associated a missense DCLRE1C variant with V-gene and J-gene trimming of TCR beta chains, and an independent cohort replicated the association. A later genetic analysis reported fewer N-insertions in productive TCRs among donors in an Asian-associated ancestry cluster than the roughly 670-donor mean.

In total, roughly 710 healthy bone marrow donors made up the cohort. At the time of sampling, every cohort member was nominally healthy, though immune exposures that went unrecorded were likely present. The donor was CMV seropositive and belonged to the group of 270 or so seropositive cohort members. A peripheral blood sample was collected from each donor, and TCR beta sequencing was performed on peripheral blood mononuclear cells. Genomic DNA extraction from the blood cell samples was performed with the Qiagen DNeasy Blood Extraction Kit. The CDR3 holds 15 amino acids from the cysteine to the phenylalanine. The DNA shown is the 45-base CDR3, in frame from base 1. From the germline V gene, CDR1 is MNHEY and CDR2 is SVGAGI. Trimming leaves V shorter by 1 base and J shorter by 4 bases, with the junction holding 4 bases beyond the gene matches.

This sequence uses TRBV6-5 and TRBJ1-1, and 9 junction bases match TRBD1. This TCR was sampled from a woman in her sixties in good health and CMV-seropositive. Sequenced: PBMCs. The DNA sequence is as follows: TGTGCCAGCAGTTACTTCGGGACAGGGACCACTGAAGCTTTCTTT. It specifies CASSYFGTGTTEAFF.